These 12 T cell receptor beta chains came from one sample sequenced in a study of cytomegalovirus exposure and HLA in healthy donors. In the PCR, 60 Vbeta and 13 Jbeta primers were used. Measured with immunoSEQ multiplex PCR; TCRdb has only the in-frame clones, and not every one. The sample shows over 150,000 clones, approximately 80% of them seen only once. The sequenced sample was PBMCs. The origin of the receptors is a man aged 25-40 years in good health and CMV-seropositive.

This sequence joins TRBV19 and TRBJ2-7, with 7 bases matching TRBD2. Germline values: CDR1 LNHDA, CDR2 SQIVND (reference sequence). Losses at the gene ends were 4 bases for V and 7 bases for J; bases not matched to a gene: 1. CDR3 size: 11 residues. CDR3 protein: CASSRGGEQYF. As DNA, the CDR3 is TGTGCCAGTAGTAGGGGGGGAGAGCAGTACTTC. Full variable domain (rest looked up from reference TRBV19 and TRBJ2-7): DGGITQSPKYLFRKEGQNVTLSCEQNLNHDAMYWYRQDPGQGLRLIYYSQIVNDFQKGDIAEGYSVSREKKESFPLTVTSAQKNPTAFYLCASSRGGEQYFGPGTRLTVT.

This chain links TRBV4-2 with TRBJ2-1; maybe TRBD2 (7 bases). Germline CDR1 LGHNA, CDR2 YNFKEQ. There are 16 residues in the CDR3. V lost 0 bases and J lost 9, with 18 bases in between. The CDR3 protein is CASSQDWGGRVGEQFF. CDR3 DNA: TGTGCCAGCAGCCAAGATTGGGGGGGCCGGGTCGGTGAGCAGTTCTTC.

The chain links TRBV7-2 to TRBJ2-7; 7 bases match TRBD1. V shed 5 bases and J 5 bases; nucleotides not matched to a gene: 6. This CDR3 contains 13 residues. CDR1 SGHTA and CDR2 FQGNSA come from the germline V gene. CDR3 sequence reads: CASSPVQGNEQYF. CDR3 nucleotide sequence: TGTGCCAGCAGCCCTGTACAGGGGAACGAGCAGTACTTC. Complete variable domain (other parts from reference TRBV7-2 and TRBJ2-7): GAGVSQSPSNKVTEKGKDVELRCDPISGHTALYWYRQSLGQGLEFLIYFQGNSAPDKSGLPSDRFSAERTGGSVSTLTIQRTQQEDSAVYLCASSPVQGNEQYFGPGTRLTVT.

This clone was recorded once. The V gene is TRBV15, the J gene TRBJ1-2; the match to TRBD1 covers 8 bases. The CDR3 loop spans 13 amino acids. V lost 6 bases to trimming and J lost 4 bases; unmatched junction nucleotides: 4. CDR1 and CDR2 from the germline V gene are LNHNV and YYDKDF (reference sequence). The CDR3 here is CATSYDRGYGYTF. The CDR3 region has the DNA TGTGCCACCAGTTACGACAGGGGCTATGGCTACACCTTC.

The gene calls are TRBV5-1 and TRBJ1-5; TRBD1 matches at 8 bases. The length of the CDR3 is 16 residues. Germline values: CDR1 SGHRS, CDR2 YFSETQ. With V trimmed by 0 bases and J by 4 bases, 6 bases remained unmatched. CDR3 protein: CASSLGPQGANQPQHF. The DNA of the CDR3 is TGCGCCAGCAGCTTGGGGCCCCAGGGGGCGAATCAGCCCCAGCATTTT.

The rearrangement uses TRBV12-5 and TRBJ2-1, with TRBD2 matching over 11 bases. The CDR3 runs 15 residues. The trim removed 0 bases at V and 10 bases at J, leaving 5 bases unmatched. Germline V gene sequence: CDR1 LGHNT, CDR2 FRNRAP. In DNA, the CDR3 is TGTGCTAGTGGTTTGGTTAGCGGGAGGGCGCGGGAGCAGTTCTTC. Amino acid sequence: CASGLVSGRAREQFF.

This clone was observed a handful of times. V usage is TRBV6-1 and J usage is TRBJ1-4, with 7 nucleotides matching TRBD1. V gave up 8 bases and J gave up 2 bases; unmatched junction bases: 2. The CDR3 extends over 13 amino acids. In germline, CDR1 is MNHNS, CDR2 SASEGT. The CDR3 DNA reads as TGTGCCAGCGGGGGACAGACTAATGAAAAACTGTTTTTT. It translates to CASGGQTNEKLFF.

CDR3 DNA: TGTGCCAGTAGTAGAAAGGACAGCTACAATGAGCAGTTCTTC. Residues: CASSRKDSYNEQFF. The V and J genes are TRBV19 and TRBJ2-1; D perhaps matches TRBD1 (6 bases). Per germline, CDR1 LNHDA and CDR2 SQIVND (reference sequence). Between the trimmed V and J ends, which lost 4 bases and 3 bases, there was a span of 10 bases. The CDR3 loop spans 14 amino acids.

CDR3 DNA: TGTGCCACCAGCCTAGCGCCTGGGGCCAATCAGCCCCAGCATTTT. Translation: CATSLAPGANQPQHF. This sequence joins TRBV15 and TRBJ1-5, with D perhaps TRBD1 (5 bases). Per the germline V gene, CDR1 is LNHNV and CDR2 is YYDKDF (reference sequence). V gave up 5 bases and J gave up 3 bases, with 14 bases separating them. The CDR3 runs 15 residues.

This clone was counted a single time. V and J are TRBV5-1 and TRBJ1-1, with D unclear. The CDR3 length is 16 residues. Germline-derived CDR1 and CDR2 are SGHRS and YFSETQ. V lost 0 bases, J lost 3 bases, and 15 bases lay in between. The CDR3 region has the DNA TGCGCCAGCAGCTTGGGAGTGAGGACTACTGACACTGAAGCTTTCTTT. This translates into CASSLGVRTTDTEAFF.

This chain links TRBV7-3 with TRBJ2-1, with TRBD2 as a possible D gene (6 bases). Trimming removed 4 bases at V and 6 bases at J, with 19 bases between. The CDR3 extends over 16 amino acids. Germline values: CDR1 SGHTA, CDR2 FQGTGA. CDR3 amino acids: CASSSKSRVGGNEQFF. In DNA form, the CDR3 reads TGTGCCAGCAGCTCGAAATCCAGGGTGGGGGGCAATGAGCAGTTCTTC.

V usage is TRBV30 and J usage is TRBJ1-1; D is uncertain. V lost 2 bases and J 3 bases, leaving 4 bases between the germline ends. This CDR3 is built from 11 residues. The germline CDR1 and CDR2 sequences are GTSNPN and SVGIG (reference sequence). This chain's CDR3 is CAWSRDTEAFF. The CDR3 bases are TGTGCCTGGAGTAGAGACACTGAAGCTTTCTTT.